The sequence of this T cell receptor beta chain was determined in a study of cytomegalovirus exposure and HLA in healthy donors. Study-level points and caveats: Later analysis reportedly placed an Asian-associated ancestry cluster below the roughly 690-donor mean in N-insertions. Earlier findings revealed that most TCR beta V segments proved productive either about 87% or about 30% of the time.

The CDR3 spans 17 residues. In germline, CDR1 is SEHNR, CDR2 FQNEAQ (reference sequence). The V and J ends lost 5 bases and 5 bases, in that order; junction bases with no gene match: 11. The PCR was carried out with 60 Vbeta primers and 13 Jbeta primers. TCRdb keeps only in-frame clones here, not all; method: immunoSEQ multiplex PCR. The profile shows 200,000 to 250,000 clones, more than 65% of them singletons. All the people who gave samples were healthy bone marrow donors. About this clone: What it binds is not known.

This sequence was found in a man younger than 35 in good health and CMV-seronegative. The specimen was PBMCs. This rearrangement joins TRBV7-9 to TRBJ2-5; 13 bases line up with TRBD2. The CDR3 DNA follows: TGTGCCAGCAGCCCAACTAGCGGGAGGGGAGATTGGGAGACCCAGTACTTC. Its translation is CASSPTSGRGDWETQYF.